This is a list of T cell receptor beta chains from one sample in a study of blood T cell repertoires in COVID-19. This table comes from immunoSEQ multiplex PCR, and its TCRdb copy is limited to in-frame clones, with some not included. This table holds 380,000 or so clones, 70% to 90% found once. The material sequenced was peripheral blood. The receptors here all came from a man aged 35-49 years with acute or convalescent COVID-19. The CDR3 runs from the conserved cysteine through the conserved F or W. The D gene is left open where the match is weak. Clone size is shown for a subset of rows, as once, few, many or a class of expanded clone.

D gene: TRBD1
J gene: TRBJ1-3
V gene: TRBV4-3
clone size: NA
CDR3 DNA: TGCGCCAGCAGTGCCGGGACAGGGAGTGGGAACACCATATATTTT
CDR3 protein: CASSAGTGSGNTIYF

D gene: NA
J gene: TRBJ1-2
V gene: TRBV19
clone size: NA
CDR3 DNA: TGTGCCAGTAGTACCCAACCAGGGGCAGGTGGCTACACCTTC
CDR3 protein: CASSTQPGAGGYTF

D gene: TRBD1
J gene: TRBJ1-2
V gene: TRBV3-1/TRBV3-2
clone size: NA
CDR3 DNA: TGTGCCAGCAGCCCCGCAGACAGGGGTGGCGAGGGCTACACCTTC
CDR3 protein: CASSPADRGGEGYTF

D gene: NA
J gene: TRBJ2-2
V gene: TRBV5-1
clone size: NA
CDR3 DNA: TGCGCCAGCAGCTTAACCGGGACGAACACCGGGGAGCTGTTTTTT
CDR3 protein: CASSLTGTNTGELFF

D gene: TRBD2
J gene: TRBJ2-3
V gene: TRBV27
clone size: NA
CDR3 DNA: TGTGCCAGCAGATCCCGGAAGGGAGCGGGAGGGCCGCCAGATACGCAGTATTTT
CDR3 protein: CASRSRKGAGGPPDTQYF

D gene: NA
J gene: TRBJ1-2
V gene: TRBV30
clone size: NA
CDR3 DNA: NA
CDR3 protein: CAWNSGQGYYGYTF

D gene: NA
J gene: TRBJ1-5
V gene: TRBV2
clone size: NA
CDR3 DNA: TGTGCCAGCAGTGAAGTAACAGGCAATCAGCCCCAGCATTTT
CDR3 protein: CASSEVTGNQPQHF

D gene: NA
J gene: TRBJ2-2
V gene: TRBV24-1
clone size: NA
CDR3 DNA: TGTGCCACCAGTGATTACAAGATCAACACCGGGGAGCTGTTTTTT
CDR3 protein: CATSDYKINTGELFF

D gene: TRBD2
J gene: TRBJ2-1
V gene: TRBV10-3
clone size: NA
CDR3 DNA: TGTGCCATCGGGGCTAGCGGGAGCGGAAATGAGCAGTTCTTC
CDR3 protein: CAIGASGSGNEQFF

D gene: NA
J gene: TRBJ2-1
V gene: TRBV7-2
clone size: NA
CDR3 DNA: TGTGCCAGCAGCTTAGCCGCGAATGAGCAGTTCTTC
CDR3 protein: CASSLAANEQFF

D gene: TRBD1
J gene: TRBJ2-7
V gene: TRBV5-6
clone size: NA
CDR3 DNA: TGTGCCAGCAGCCCACTCCGCCAGGGGGCCTACGAGCAGTACTTC
CDR3 protein: CASSPLRQGAYEQYF

D gene: TRBD2
J gene: TRBJ2-3
V gene: TRBV6-2/TRBV6-3
clone size: NA
CDR3 DNA: TGTGCCAGCAGTTACAATTTCCTAGCGGGAGGGAGCACAGATACGCAGTATTTT
CDR3 protein: CASSYNFLAGGSTDTQYF

D gene: NA
J gene: TRBJ2-2
V gene: TRBV4-3
clone size: NA
CDR3 DNA: TGCGCCAGCGGGACACTGAACACCGGGGAGCTGTTTTTT
CDR3 protein: CASGTLNTGELFF

D gene: NA
J gene: TRBJ2-2
V gene: TRBV5-6
clone size: NA
CDR3 DNA: TGTGCCAGCAGCTTTAAAACCGGGGAGCTGTTTTTT
CDR3 protein: CASSFKTGELFF

D gene: TRBD1
J gene: TRBJ2-7
V gene: TRBV15
clone size: NA
CDR3 DNA: TGTGCCACCAGCACGGACAGGTGGTATTTGGGGGAGCAGTACTTC
CDR3 protein: CATSTDRWYLGEQYF

D gene: NA
J gene: TRBJ1-1
V gene: TRBV7-3
clone size: many
CDR3 DNA: TGTGCCAGCAGCTTCCAACGGGACACTGAAGCTTTCTTT
CDR3 protein: CASSFQRDTEAFF

D gene: TRBD1
J gene: TRBJ1-1
V gene: TRBV11-1
clone size: NA
CDR3 DNA: TGTGCCAGCAGCTTAACCGGGACAGGGGTTCTGGGAGCTTTCTTT
CDR3 protein: CASSLTGTGVLGAFF

D gene: TRBD2
J gene: TRBJ2-1
V gene: TRBV7-2
clone size: NA
CDR3 DNA: TGTGCCAGCAGCTTAGCAAGCGGGGCCTACAATGAGCAGTTCTTC
CDR3 protein: CASSLASGAYNEQFF

D gene: TRBD1
J gene: TRBJ1-3
V gene: TRBV30
clone size: NA
CDR3 DNA: TGTGCCTGGAGTCTGGGACAGACCTCTGGAAACACCATATATTTT
CDR3 protein: CAWSLGQTSGNTIYF

D gene: TRBD1
J gene: TRBJ1-5
V gene: TRBV4-1
clone size: NA
CDR3 DNA: TGCGCCAGCAGCCAAGATCTTGGACAGGGGGTCAATCAGCCCCAGCATTTT
CDR3 protein: CASSQDLGQGVNQPQHF

D gene: NA
J gene: TRBJ1-2
V gene: TRBV6-2/TRBV6-3
clone size: NA
CDR3 DNA: TGTGCCAGCAGTTACGAGGGTTTTTACTATGGCTACACCTTC
CDR3 protein: CASSYEGFYYGYTF

D gene: TRBD1
J gene: TRBJ1-6
V gene: TRBV5-1
clone size: NA
CDR3 DNA: TGCGCCAGCAGCTTATTCGGGACAGCAAATAATTCACCCCTCCACTTT
CDR3 protein: CASSLFGTANNSPLHF

D gene: NA
J gene: TRBJ2-3
V gene: TRBV19
clone size: NA
CDR3 DNA: TGTGCCAGTGATCCCTCCAGGGGGGCCGCCGCAGATACGCAGTATTTT
CDR3 protein: CASDPSRGAAADTQYF

D gene: TRBD2
J gene: TRBJ2-7
V gene: TRBV7-2
clone size: NA
CDR3 DNA: TGTGCCAGCAGCCCCGGGACTAAGGCCTACGAGCAGTACTTC
CDR3 protein: CASSPGTKAYEQYF

D gene: TRBD1
J gene: TRBJ1-2
V gene: TRBV5-1
clone size: NA
CDR3 DNA: TGCGCCAGCAGCTTGACAAGGGGGCGCTTGGGTGGCTACACCTTC
CDR3 protein: CASSLTRGRLGGYTF

D gene: NA
J gene: TRBJ2-3
V gene: TRBV19
clone size: once
CDR3 DNA: TGTGCCAGTAGGAGACAAGACGGGGGTTGGGATACGCAGTATTTT
CDR3 protein: CASRRQDGGWDTQYF

D gene: NA
J gene: TRBJ1-2
V gene: TRBV28
clone size: NA
CDR3 DNA: TGTGCCAGCAGCCGAACAGCTCCCTATGGCTACACCTTC
CDR3 protein: CASSRTAPYGYTF

D gene: TRBD1
J gene: TRBJ1-1
V gene: TRBV5-1
clone size: NA
CDR3 DNA: TGCGCCAGCAGCTTGGTACAGGGGGATTTCATGAACACTGAAGCTTTCTTT
CDR3 protein: CASSLVQGDFMNTEAFF

D gene: NA
J gene: TRBJ2-1
V gene: TRBV5-4
clone size: NA
CDR3 DNA: TGTGCCAGCAGCTTGGTTGCCGAGAACAATGAGCAGTTCTTC
CDR3 protein: CASSLVAENNEQFF

D gene: TRBD2
J gene: TRBJ2-5
V gene: TRBV7-2
clone size: NA
CDR3 DNA: TGTGCCAGCAGCTTCCAGGTGCGGGGAGGGGCGACCCAGTACTTC
CDR3 protein: CASSFQVRGGATQYF

D gene: NA
J gene: TRBJ2-7
V gene: TRBV7-2
clone size: NA
CDR3 DNA: TGTGCCAGCAGCTTAGCGGCCGGGGCCTACGAGCAGTACTTC
CDR3 protein: CASSLAAGAYEQYF

D gene: TRBD2
J gene: TRBJ2-2
V gene: TRBV6-5
clone size: once
CDR3 DNA: TGTGCCAGCAGGGGGGACCTTGCGGGAGTGGGGGAGCTGTTTTTT
CDR3 protein: CASRGDLAGVGELFF

D gene: TRBD2
J gene: TRBJ2-5
V gene: TRBV6-5
clone size: NA
CDR3 DNA: TGTGCCAGCAGTTACTCGGAACAGATAGCGGGTGAGACCCAGTACTTC
CDR3 protein: CASSYSEQIAGETQYF

D gene: NA
J gene: TRBJ2-1
V gene: TRBV5-8
clone size: NA
CDR3 DNA: TGTGCCAGCAGCTTGATACTAGCCGACTACAATGAGCAGTTCTTC
CDR3 protein: CASSLILADYNEQFF

D gene: TRBD2
J gene: TRBJ2-1
V gene: TRBV7-2
clone size: once
CDR3 DNA: TGTGCCAGCAGCCCTCAAACCGGGACTAGCGGCAACAATGAGCAGTTCTTC
CDR3 protein: CASSPQTGTSGNNEQFF

D gene: NA
J gene: TRBJ2-7
V gene: TRBV2
clone size: NA
CDR3 DNA: TGTGCCAGCAGTGTCTTCGGGGGTGCCGCCGAGCAGTACTTC
CDR3 protein: CASSVFGGAAEQYF

D gene: TRBD1
J gene: TRBJ2-1
V gene: TRBV7-3
clone size: NA
CDR3 DNA: TGTGCCAGCAGCCCCGGGACAGGGAGGTACAATGAGCAGTTCTTC
CDR3 protein: CASSPGTGRYNEQFF

D gene: NA
J gene: TRBJ1-1
V gene: TRBV5-1
clone size: NA
CDR3 DNA: TGCGCCAGCAGCTTGCGGGGGGCTCACACTGAAGCTTTCTTT
CDR3 protein: CASSLRGAHTEAFF

D gene: NA
J gene: TRBJ2-7
V gene: TRBV5-6
clone size: NA
CDR3 DNA: TGTGCCAGCAGCTTGGTCCGACAGACTTACGAGCAGTACTTC
CDR3 protein: CASSLVRQTYEQYF

D gene: TRBD1
J gene: TRBJ2-5
V gene: TRBV2
clone size: NA
CDR3 DNA: TGTGCCCGACAGGGGGCGTCTGGAGAGACCCAGTACTTC
CDR3 protein: CARQGASGETQYF